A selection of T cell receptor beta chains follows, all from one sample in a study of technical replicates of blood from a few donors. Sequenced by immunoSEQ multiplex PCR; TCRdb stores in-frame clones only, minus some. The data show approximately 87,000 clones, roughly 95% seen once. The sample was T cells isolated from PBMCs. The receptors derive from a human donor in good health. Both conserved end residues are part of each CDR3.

cdr3_aa: CAWSALRQGLLRGANVLTF
v_call: TRBV30
j_call: TRBJ2-6

cdr3_aa: CASSAQEAGELFF
v_call: TRBV6-4
j_call: TRBJ2-2

cdr3_aa: CASSPVNNEQFF
v_call: TRBV5-6
j_call: TRBJ2-1

cdr3_aa: CASSRPSDTLGETQYF
v_call: TRBV4-1
j_call: TRBJ2-5

cdr3_aa: CASSERGYNEQFF
v_call: TRBV2
j_call: TRBJ2-1

cdr3_aa: CASSLYGEVQPQHF
v_call: TRBV27
j_call: TRBJ1-5

cdr3_aa: CASSLGQGGTEQYF
v_call: TRBV19
j_call: TRBJ2-7

cdr3_aa: CASSLGGSNQPQHF
v_call: TRBV2
j_call: TRBJ1-5

cdr3_aa: CASSVGGSSYEQYF
v_call: TRBV9
j_call: TRBJ2-7

cdr3_aa: CASSQEVRLAGYTDTQYF
v_call: TRBV4-2
j_call: TRBJ2-3

cdr3_aa: CASSDRTSRYNEQFF
v_call: TRBV7-9
j_call: TRBJ2-1

cdr3_aa: CASIPPGMTQYF
v_call: TRBV2
j_call: TRBJ2-5

cdr3_aa: CATSSRLASTGELFF
v_call: TRBV15
j_call: TRBJ2-2

cdr3_aa: CASSYSKRQGDYGYTF
v_call: TRBV6-6
j_call: TRBJ1-2

cdr3_aa: CASSDLGLADYNEQFF
v_call: TRBV25-1
j_call: TRBJ2-1

cdr3_aa: CASSQVQGLENTEAFF
v_call: TRBV4-2
j_call: TRBJ1-1

cdr3_aa: CASSYLRVSSYNEQFF
v_call: TRBV7-2
j_call: TRBJ2-1

cdr3_aa: CASSSGTGEKLEDEQFF
v_call: TRBV11-3
j_call: TRBJ2-1

cdr3_aa: CASSLVGGGNYGYTF
v_call: TRBV5-1
j_call: TRBJ1-2